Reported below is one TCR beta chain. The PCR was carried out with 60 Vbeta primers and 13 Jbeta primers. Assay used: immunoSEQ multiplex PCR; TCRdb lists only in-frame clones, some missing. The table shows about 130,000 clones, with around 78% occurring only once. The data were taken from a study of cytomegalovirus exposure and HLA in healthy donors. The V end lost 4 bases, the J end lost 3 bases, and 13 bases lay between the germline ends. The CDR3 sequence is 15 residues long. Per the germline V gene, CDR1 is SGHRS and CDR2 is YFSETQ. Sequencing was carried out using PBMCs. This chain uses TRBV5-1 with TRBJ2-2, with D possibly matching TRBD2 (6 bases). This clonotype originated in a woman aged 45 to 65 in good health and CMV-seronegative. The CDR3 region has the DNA TGCGCCAGCAGCCGAGGGGTAGCGGACACCGGGGAGCTGTTTTTT. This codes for CASSRGVADTGELFF. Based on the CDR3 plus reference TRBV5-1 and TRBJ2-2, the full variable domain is KAGVTQTPRYLIKTRGQQVTLSCSPISGHRSVSWYQQTPGQGLQFLFEYFSETQRNKGNFPGRFSGRQFSNSRSEMNVSTLELGDSALYLCASSRGVADTGELFFGEGSRLTVL.